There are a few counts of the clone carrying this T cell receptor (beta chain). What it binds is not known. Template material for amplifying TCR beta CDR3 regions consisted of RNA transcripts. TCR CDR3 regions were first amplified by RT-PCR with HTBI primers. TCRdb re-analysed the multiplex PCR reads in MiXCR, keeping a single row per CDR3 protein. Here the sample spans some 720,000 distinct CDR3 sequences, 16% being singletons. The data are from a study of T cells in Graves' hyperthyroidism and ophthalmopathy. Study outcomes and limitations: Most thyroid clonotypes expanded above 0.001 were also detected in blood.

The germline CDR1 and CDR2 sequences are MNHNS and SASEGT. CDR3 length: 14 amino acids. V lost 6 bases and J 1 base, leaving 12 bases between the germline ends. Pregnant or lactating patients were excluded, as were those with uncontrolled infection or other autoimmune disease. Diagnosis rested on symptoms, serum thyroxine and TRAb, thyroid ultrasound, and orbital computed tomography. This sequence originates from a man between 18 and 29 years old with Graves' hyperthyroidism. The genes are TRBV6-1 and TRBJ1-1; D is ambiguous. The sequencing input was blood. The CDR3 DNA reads TGTGCCAGCAGCCCTATGGAAGGGAACACTGAAGCTTTCTTT. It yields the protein CASSPMEGNTEAFF.